This T cell receptor beta chain was recovered during a study of Ad26.COV2.S vaccination and SARS-CoV-2 variants. In the study overall: Enrollment placed the donor in the COV1001 Ad26.COV2.S trial arm.

Described treatment: around 19 received Ad26.COV2.S at low or high dose, single or two shots; roughly five received placebo; per-sample allocation not given. Samples were taken on day 63 after the first vaccine or placebo injection. Recruitment in Boston yielded a donor of adult age, 18-55 years. Assay used: immunoSEQ multiplex PCR; TCRdb lists only in-frame clones, some missing. The data contain about 460,000 clones, roughly nine tenths of them singletons. Findings and caveats of the study: Analytic work on TCR breadth and depth might have understated the full extent of total T cell responses. Ad26.COV2.S recipients had broader spike-specific TCRs (P = 0.0014).

A remark on this clone: Its antigen is unidentified.

V was clipped by 4 bases and J by 11 bases; unmatched bases: 10. The CDR3 consists of 13 residues. Germline CDR1 reads GTSNPN; CDR2 reads SVGIG (reference sequence). The sequence derives from a person aged 18 to 59 who received the Ad26.COV2.S COVID-19 vaccine or a placebo. V gene TRBV30 combines with J gene TRBJ1-4, with 7 positions matching TRBD1. Sequences were derived from peripheral blood, sampled in a trial of Ad26.COV2.S vaccine versus placebo. The CDR3 here is CAWMATGMRKLFF. The CDR3 DNA reads as TGTGCCTGGATGGCGACAGGGATGCGGAAACTGTTTTTT.